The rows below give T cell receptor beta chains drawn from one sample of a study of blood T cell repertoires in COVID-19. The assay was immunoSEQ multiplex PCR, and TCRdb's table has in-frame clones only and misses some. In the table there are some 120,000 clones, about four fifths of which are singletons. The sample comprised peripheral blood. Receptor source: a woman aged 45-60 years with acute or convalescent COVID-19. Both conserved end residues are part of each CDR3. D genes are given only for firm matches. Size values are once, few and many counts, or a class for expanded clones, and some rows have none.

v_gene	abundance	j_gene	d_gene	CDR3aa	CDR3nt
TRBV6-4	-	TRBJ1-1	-	CASSDSPGLGNTEAFF	TGTGCCAGCAGTGACTCTCCGGGATTGGGTAACACTGAAGCTTTCTTT
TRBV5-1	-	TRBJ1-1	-	CASSLGGQGSTEAFF	TGCGCCAGCAGCTTGGGCGGGCAGGGGTCCACTGAAGCTTTCTTT
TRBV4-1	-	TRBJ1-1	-	CASSQDPSYTEAFF	TGCGCCAGCAGCCAAGATCCCAGTTACACTGAAGCTTTCTTT
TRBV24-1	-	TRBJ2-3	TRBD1	CATSDLGTGSTDTQYF	TGTGCCACCAGTGATTTAGGGACAGGGAGCACAGATACGCAGTATTTT
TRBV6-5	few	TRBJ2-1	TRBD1	CASRIPTGLGNEQFF	TGTGCCAGCCGGATCCCGACAGGGCTTGGGAATGAGCAGTTCTTC
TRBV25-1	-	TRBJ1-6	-	CASSPHRVPSTSPLHF	TGTGCCAGCAGTCCACACAGGGTTCCTTCCACTTCACCCCTCCACTTT
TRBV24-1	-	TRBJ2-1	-	CATSEGPRSLNEQFF	TGTGCCACCAGTGAAGGTCCTAGATCTCTCAATGAGCAGTTCTTC
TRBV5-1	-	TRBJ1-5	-	CASSLESGGNQPQHF	TGCGCCAGCAGCTTGGAGTCCGGGGGGAATCAGCCCCAGCATTTT
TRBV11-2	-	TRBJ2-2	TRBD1	CASSPQGAGTGELFF	TGTGCCAGCAGCCCCCAGGGGGCGGGCACCGGGGAGCTGTTTTTT
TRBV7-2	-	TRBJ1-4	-	CASSLPGVDEKLFF	TGTGCCAGCAGCTTACCAGGCGTGGATGAAAAACTGTTTTTT
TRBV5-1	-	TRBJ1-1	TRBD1	CASSLQPPGQGSNTEAFF	TGCGCCAGCAGCTTGCAACCTCCGGGACAGGGGAGTAACACTGAAGCTTTCTTT
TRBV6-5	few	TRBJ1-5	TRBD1	CASSSDRANQPQHF	TGTGCCAGCAGTTCGGACAGGGCTAATCAGCCCCAGCATTTT
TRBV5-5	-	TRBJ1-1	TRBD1	CASRPQGEYTEAFF	TGTGCCAGCAGACCCCAGGGGGAGTACACTGAAGCTTTCTTT
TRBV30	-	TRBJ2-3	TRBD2	CAWLLSGGVTDTQYF	TGTGCCTGGCTTCTAAGCGGGGGGGTCACAGATACGCAGTATTTT
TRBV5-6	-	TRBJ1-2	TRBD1	CASSYLGTGGSNYGYTF	TGTGCCAGCAGCTACCTAGGGACAGGGGGTTCCAACTATGGCTACACCTTC
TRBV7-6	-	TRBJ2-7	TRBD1	CASSLARGTGTATYEQYF	TGTGCCAGCAGCTTAGCAAGGGGGACCGGGACAGCGACCTACGAGCAGTACTTC
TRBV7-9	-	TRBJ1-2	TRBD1	CASSTRDRVDYGYTF	TGTGCCAGCAGCACCCGGGACAGGGTTGACTATGGCTACACCTTC
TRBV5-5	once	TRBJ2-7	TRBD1	CASSPGTGFTYEQYF	TGTGCCAGCAGCCCCGGGACAGGGTTTACTTACGAGCAGTACTTC
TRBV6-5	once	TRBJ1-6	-	CASSYARQNSPLHF	TGTGCCAGCAGTTACGCGAGACAGAATTCACCCCTCCACTTT
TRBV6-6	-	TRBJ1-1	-	CASSYSEGWTEAFF	TGTGCCAGCAGTTACTCGGAGGGATGGACTGAAGCTTTCTTT
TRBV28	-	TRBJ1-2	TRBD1	CASSLTHRGGYTF	TGTGCCAGCAGTTTAACACACAGGGGTGGCTACACCTTC
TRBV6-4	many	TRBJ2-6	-	CASSEGGEGGANVLTF	TGTGCCAGCAGTGAGGGCGGGGAAGGTGGGGCCAACGTCCTGACTTTC
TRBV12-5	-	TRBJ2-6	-	CASGLGGGANVLTF	TGTGCTAGTGGTTTGGGAGGAGGGGCCAACGTCCTGACTTTC
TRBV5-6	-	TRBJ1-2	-	CASSPPLLAGGYTF	TGTGCCAGCAGCCCACCTCTTCTGGCGGGCGGCTACACCTTC
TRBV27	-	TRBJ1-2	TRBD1	CASSFRQGGYGYTF	TGTGCCAGCAGTTTCCGACAGGGTGGCTATGGCTACACCTTC
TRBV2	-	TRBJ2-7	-	CASSAQGSTPVEQYF	TGTGCCAGCAGTGCCCAGGGTTCGACTCCGGTCGAGCAGTACTTC
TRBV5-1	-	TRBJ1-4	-	CASSSDPEGNEKLFF	TGCGCCAGCAGCTCAGACCCAGAGGGAAATGAAAAACTGTTTTTT
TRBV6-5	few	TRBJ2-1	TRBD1	CASSPRGRAEQFF	TGTGCCAGCAGTCCAAGGGGGCGTGCTGAGCAGTTCTTC
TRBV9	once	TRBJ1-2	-	CASNLQGGYYGYTF	TGTGCCAGCAATCTCCAGGGCGGCTACTATGGCTACACCTTC
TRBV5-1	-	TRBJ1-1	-	CASSLDSGLGEAFF	TGCGCCAGCAGCCTAGATTCAGGGTTAGGTGAAGCTTTCTTT
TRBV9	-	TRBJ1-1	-	CASSPGGRTEAFF	TGTGCCAGCAGCCCTGGGGGGAGGACTGAAGCTTTCTTT
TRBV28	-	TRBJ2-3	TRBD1	CASSVQRQGPTDTQYF	TGTGCCAGCAGTGTTCAGAGACAGGGGCCCACAGATACGCAGTATTTT
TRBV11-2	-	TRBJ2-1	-	CASSSQGNSYNEQFF	TGTGCCAGCAGCTCGCAGGGGAATTCCTACAATGAGCAGTTCTTC
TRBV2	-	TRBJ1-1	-	CASSVGGTDTEAFF	TGTGCCAGCAGTGTGGGGGGGACGGACACTGAAGCTTTCTTT
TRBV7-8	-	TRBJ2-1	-	CASSLVVEGDEQFF	TGTGCCAGCAGCTTAGTGGTTGAAGGAGATGAGCAGTTCTTC
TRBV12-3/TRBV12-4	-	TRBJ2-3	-	CASSLGLADTQYF	TGTGCCAGCAGTTTAGGGCTAGCAGATACGCAGTATTTT
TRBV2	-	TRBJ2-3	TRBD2	CASYGGGAYTQYF	TGTGCCAGCTACGGCGGGGGGGCCTATACGCAGTATTTT
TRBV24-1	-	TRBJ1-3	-	CATSDPLRNTIYF	TGTGCCACCAGTGACCCACTTCGAAACACCATATATTTT
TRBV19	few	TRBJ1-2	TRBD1	CASRLPGQAEFNYGYTF	TGTGCCAGTAGACTTCCGGGACAGGCAGAGTTTAACTATGGCTACACCTTC
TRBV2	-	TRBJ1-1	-	CASRETVNTEAFF	TGTGCCAGCAGGGAAACAGTGAACACTGAAGCTTTCTTT